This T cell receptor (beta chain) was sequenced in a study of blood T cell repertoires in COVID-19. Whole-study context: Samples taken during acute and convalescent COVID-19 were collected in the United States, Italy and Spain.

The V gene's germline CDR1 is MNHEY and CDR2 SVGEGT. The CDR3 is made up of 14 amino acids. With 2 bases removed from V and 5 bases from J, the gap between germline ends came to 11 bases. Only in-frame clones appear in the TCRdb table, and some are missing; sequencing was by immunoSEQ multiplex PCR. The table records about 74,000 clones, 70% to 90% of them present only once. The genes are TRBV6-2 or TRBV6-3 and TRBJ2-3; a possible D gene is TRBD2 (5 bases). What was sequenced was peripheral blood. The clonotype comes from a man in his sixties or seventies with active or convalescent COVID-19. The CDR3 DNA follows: TGTGCCAGCAGTTACAGGGAGCCCGGAGATACGCAGTATTTT. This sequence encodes CASSYREPGDTQYF.